The 11 T cell receptor beta chains in this list originate from one sample, sequenced in a study of blood T cell repertoires in COVID-19. Assay used: immunoSEQ multiplex PCR; TCRdb lists only in-frame clones, some missing. Here the sample spans about 160,000 clones, 82% being singletons. The sample consisted of peripheral blood. These receptors originate from a woman older than 75 with active or convalescent COVID-19.

J is TRBJ1-6 and V is TRBV6-5, with no clear D. The V gene lost 2 bases and the J gene lost 0 bases, with 8 bases spanning the gap. This CDR3 comprises 16 residues. Germline loops: CDR1 MNHEY, CDR2 SVGAGI. The CDR3: CASSYLKSSYNSPLHF. DNA for the CDR3: TGTGCCAGCAGTTACCTAAAGAGCTCCTATAATTCACCCCTCCACTTT.

The chain is built from TRBV6-6 and TRBJ2-7, with 11 bases aligning to TRBD1. This CDR3 has 16 residues. Germline V gives CDR1 MNHNY, CDR2 SVGAGI (reference sequence). The ends lost 6 bases at V and 2 bases at J; junction bases unmatched: 9. CDR3 amino acids: CASSTSDRGHPYEQYF. CDR3 nucleotides: TGTGCCAGCAGCACCTCGGACAGGGGGCATCCCTACGAGCAGTACTTC.

V is TRBV2 and J is TRBJ2-4, with 8 bases matching TRBD2. Germline CDR1 is SNHLY and CDR2 is FYNNEI. The CDR3 has 14 amino acids. J was trimmed by 9 bases and V by 6 bases; bases with no gene match: 10. The CDR3 here is CASSLTPGGSIQYF. Written as DNA, the CDR3 is TGTGCCAGCAGCTTGACGCCGGGGGGGAGCATTCAGTACTTC.

The J gene is TRBJ1-1, the V gene TRBV5-1; D is ambiguous. Trimming took 0 bases from V and 0 from J, leaving 9 bases between them. CDR3 length: 15 residues. Per the germline V gene, CDR1 is SGHRS and CDR2 is YFSETQ. CDR3 nucleotides: TGCGCCAGCAGCTTGGATCCAGTATTGAACACTGAAGCTTTCTTT. Residues: CASSLDPVLNTEAFF.

The sample holds one count of this clone. The chain combines TRBV5-4 with TRBJ2-1, with a weak D call TRBD2 (5 bases). The length of the CDR3 is 15 residues. With 0 bases removed from V and 0 bases from J, the gap between germline ends came to 7 bases. The germline V gene has CDR1 SGHNT and CDR2 YYREEE (reference sequence). The chain's CDR3 is CASSLEAVSYNEQFF. In nucleotides, the CDR3 is TGTGCCAGCAGCTTGGAAGCGGTCTCCTACAATGAGCAGTTCTTC. The full variable domain, with the rest looked up from reference TRBV5-4 and TRBJ2-1, is ETGVTQSPTHLIKTRGQQVTLRCSSQSGHNTVSWYQQALGQGPQFIFQYYREEENGRGNFPPRFSGLQFPNYSSELNVNALELDDSALYLCASSLEAVSYNEQFFGPGTRLTVL.

V usage is TRBV18 and J usage is TRBJ2-1; 10 bases agree with TRBD1. Germline CDR1 is KGHSH and CDR2 is LQKENI. The trim removed 3 bases at V and 2 bases at J, leaving 4 bases unmatched. The CDR3 is 16 residues long. The CDR3 nucleotides read TGTGCCAGCTCACCTCCGGGACAGGGGACCTACAATGAGCAGTTCTTC. Translating gives CASSPPGQGTYNEQFF.

V gene TRBV19 combines with J gene TRBJ1-4, with 7 bases aligning to TRBD1. Per germline, CDR1 LNHDA and CDR2 SQIVND (reference sequence). There are 15 residues in the CDR3. J lost 5 bases, V lost 1 base, and 4 bases had no gene match. The CDR3 sequence: CASSIGGQRNEKLFF. The CDR3 DNA sequence: TGTGCCAGTAGTATAGGGGGACAGCGGAATGAAAAACTGTTTTTT. Full variable domain (rest looked up from reference TRBV19 and TRBJ1-4): DGGITQSPKYLFRKEGQNVTLSCEQNLNHDAMYWYRQDPGQGLRLIYYSQIVNDFQKGDIAEGYSVSREKKESFPLTVTSAQKNPTAFYLCASSIGGQRNEKLFFGSGTQLSVL.

The V call is TRBV5-1, the J call TRBJ2-1; 10 positions agree with TRBD2. Germline V gene lookup returns CDR1 SGHRS and CDR2 YFSETQ. V was clipped by 0 bases and J by 4 bases; unmatched bases: 4. The CDR3 has 16 amino acids. As DNA, the CDR3 is TGCGCCAGCAGCTTGGGAGGGACTAGCGAGTACAATGAGCAGTTCTTC. Its protein product is CASSLGGTSEYNEQFF.

The chain links TRBV5-1 to TRBJ2-5; TRBD1 aligns across 7 bases. Germline V gives CDR1 SGHRS, CDR2 YFSETQ. The CDR3 is made up of 14 amino acids. V shed 3 bases and J 5 bases; nucleotides not matched to a gene: 7. CDR3 sequence (DNA): TGCGCCAGCAGCTCCGGACAGGTCGGGGAGACCCAGTACTTC. It is translated as CASSSGQVGETQYF.

This clone came up a few times. The sample holds other DNA sequences that translate to the same CDR3. V usage is TRBV19 and J usage is TRBJ2-1, with a tentative D call TRBD1 (5 bases). V was cut by 1 base and J by 1 base, with 11 bases left in between. Germline CDR1 is LNHDA and CDR2 is SQIVND (reference sequence). The CDR3 is 16 amino acids. The CDR3 spells CASSIVGQGSYNEQFF. In nucleotides, the CDR3 is TGTGCCAGTAGTATAGTAGGTCAGGGATCCTACAATGAGCAGTTCTTC.

The chain links TRBV2 to TRBJ1-6; TRBD1 might be the D (5 bases). The CDR3 consists of 14 residues. V was clipped by 8 bases and J by 7 bases, with 15 bases between them. Germline V gives CDR1 SNHLY, CDR2 FYNNEI. The CDR3 nucleotides read TGTGCCAGCTACTACAATGGGGGGAATTCACCCCTCCACTTT. This sequence encodes CASYYNGGNSPLHF.